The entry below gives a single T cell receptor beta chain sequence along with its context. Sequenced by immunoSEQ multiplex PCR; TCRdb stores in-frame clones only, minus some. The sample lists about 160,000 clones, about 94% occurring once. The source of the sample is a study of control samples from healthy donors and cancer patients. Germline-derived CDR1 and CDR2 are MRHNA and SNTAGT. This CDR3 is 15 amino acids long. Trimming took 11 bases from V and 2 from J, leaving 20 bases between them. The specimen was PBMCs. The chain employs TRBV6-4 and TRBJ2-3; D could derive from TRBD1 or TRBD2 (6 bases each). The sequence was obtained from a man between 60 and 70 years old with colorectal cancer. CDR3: CAGGDTDPPTDTQYF. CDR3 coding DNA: TGTGCCGGCGGGGACACGGATCCTCCCACAGATACGCAGTATTTT.